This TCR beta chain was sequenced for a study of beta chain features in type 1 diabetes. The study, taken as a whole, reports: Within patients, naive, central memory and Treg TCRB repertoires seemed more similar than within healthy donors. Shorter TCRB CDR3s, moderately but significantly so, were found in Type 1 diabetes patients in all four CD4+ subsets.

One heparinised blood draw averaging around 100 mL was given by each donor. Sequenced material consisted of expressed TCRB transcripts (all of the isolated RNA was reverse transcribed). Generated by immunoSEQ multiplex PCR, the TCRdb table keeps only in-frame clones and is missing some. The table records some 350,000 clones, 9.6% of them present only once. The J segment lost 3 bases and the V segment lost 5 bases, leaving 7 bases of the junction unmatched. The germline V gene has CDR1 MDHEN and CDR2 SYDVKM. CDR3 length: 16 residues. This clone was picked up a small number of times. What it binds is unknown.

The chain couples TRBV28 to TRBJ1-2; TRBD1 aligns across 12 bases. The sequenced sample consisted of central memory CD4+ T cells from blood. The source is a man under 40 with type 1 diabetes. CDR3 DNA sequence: TGTGCCAGCAGTACCGCCGGGACAGGGGGCGACTATGGCTACACCTTC. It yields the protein CASSTAGTGGDYGYTF.